The 12 T cell receptor beta chains listed next were all sequenced from one sample in a study of cytomegalovirus exposure and HLA in healthy donors (dated by TCRdb to the late 2010s). The protocol used for the library was the immunoSEQ multiplex PCR assay. For the multiplex PCR, a mixture combining 60 forward primers for TCR Vbeta segments and 13 reverse primers for TCR Jbeta segments was used. Held by TCRdb, this immuneACCESS table contains in-frame sequences only and omits some clones. Under half of the omission traces to an unresolved V gene where checked; the cause of the rest is unknown. In this sample the table shows about 140,000 clones, around 78% of which occur a single time. Roughly 6.2% of the sample goes to the ten largest clones. Sample: PBMCs. These receptors originate from a woman between 35 and 50 years old in good health and CMV-seropositive.

The J gene is TRBJ1-2, the V gene TRBV7-9; D is uncertain. V lost 1 base to trimming and J lost 2 bases, with 5 bases between them. CDR1 and CDR2 from the germline V gene are SEHNR and FQNEAQ (reference sequence). The CDR3 sequence is 13 residues long. The CDR3, as DNA: TGTGCCAGCAGCTTAGGCAGGAACTATGGCTACACCTTC. Amino acid sequence: CASSLGRNYGYTF.

The genes are TRBV7-2 and TRBJ1-1; D ambiguous. Germline V CDR1 and CDR2: SGHTA, FQGNSA. The CDR3 has 15 residues. The ends were cut back, 0 bases at V and 0 bases at J, with 8 bases in the middle. The CDR3 loop reads CASSLASGMNTEAFF. The CDR3, as DNA: TGTGCCAGCAGCTTAGCGTCAGGTATGAACACTGAAGCTTTCTTT.

The chain employs TRBV6-5 and TRBJ1-4; D remains unclear. Germline CDR1 MNHEY, CDR2 SVGAGI. V was pared by 0 bases and J by 8 bases, with 13 bases between. This CDR3 spans 15 amino acids. The CDR3 spells CASSYSLARNEKLFF. In DNA form, the CDR3 reads TGTGCCAGCAGTTACTCGTTGGCTCGAAACGAAAAACTGTTTTTT.

The CDR3 nucleotides read TGTGCCAGCAGCTTACGGGGGACTACCCCCCCGGCCAACGTCCTGACTTTC. The encoded protein is CASSLRGTTPPANVLTF. J is TRBJ2-6 and V is TRBV5-8; 7 nucleotides align to TRBD2. Germline V CDR1 and CDR2: SGHTS, YDEGEE. This CDR3 is built from 17 residues. Unmatched junction bases numbered 11, after V lost 2 bases and J lost 6 bases. Full variable domain (rest looked up from reference TRBV5-8 and TRBJ2-6): EAGVTQSPTHLIKTRGQQATLRCSPISGHTSVYWYQQALGLGLQFLLWYDEGEERNRGNFPPRFSGRQFPNYSSELNVNALELEDSALYLCASSLRGTTPPANVLTFGAGSRLTVL.

The chain has TRBV5-1 and TRBJ1-2, with D possibly matching TRBD1 (5 bases). The V gene's germline CDR1 is SGHRS and CDR2 YFSETQ. V was clipped by 0 bases and J by 4 bases, with 10 bases between them. This CDR3 region has 14 residues. This CDR3 reads CASSLDGGGYGYTF. CDR3 nucleotide sequence: TGCGCCAGCAGCTTGGACGGGGGAGGCTATGGCTACACCTTC. The variable domain in full, completed from reference TRBV5-1 and TRBJ1-2, reads KAGVTQTPRYLIKTRGQQVTLSCSPISGHRSVSWYQQTPGQGLQFLFEYFSETQRNKGNFPGRFSGRQFSNSRSEMNVSTLELGDSALYLCASSLDGGGYGYTFGSGTRLTVV.

This clone was seen just once. The chain links TRBV11-2 to TRBJ2-5; TRBD2 matches 9 bases. Near its end, the DNA agrees better with TRBJ2-7, so the J call may be wrong. Germline CDR1 and CDR2: SGHAT and FQNNGV. This CDR3 region has 15 residues. Written as DNA, the CDR3 is TGTGCCAGCAGGCGAGCGGGAGGAACAACCTACGAGCAGTACTTC. It codes for CASRRAGGTTYEQYF.

The chain links TRBV28 to TRBJ1-2; 12 nucleotides agree with TRBD1. The V gene's germline CDR1 is MDHEN and CDR2 SYDVKM. The CDR3 extends over 17 amino acids. With 5 bases clipped from V and 13 bases from J, the junction kept 20 bases outside the gene matches. For the CDR3, the DNA is TGTGCCAGCAGTCTAACCGGGACAGGGGGCTCTCAAATCTCACGCACCTTC. It encodes CASSLTGTGGSQISRTF.

The chain joins TRBV18 to TRBJ2-1; 7 nucleotides agree with TRBD1. The CDR3 totals 13 residues. The germline CDR1 and CDR2 sequences are KGHSH and LQKENI. With 6 bases clipped from V and 6 bases from J, the junction kept 5 bases outside the gene matches. The CDR3 here is CASSPAGGNEQFF. The DNA of the CDR3 is TGTGCCAGCTCCCCGGCAGGGGGCAATGAGCAGTTCTTC.

The V call is TRBV6-4, the J call TRBJ2-2; a possible D gene is TRBD1 (5 bases). V was pared by 4 bases and J by 5 bases, with 8 bases between. CDR1 MRHNA and CDR2 SNTAGT come from the germline V gene. This CDR3 region has 13 residues. The CDR3 DNA reads TGTGCCAGCAGTGTACAGGAGACCGGGGAGCTGTTTTTT. Protein sequence: CASSVQETGELFF.

The chain uses TRBV5-6 and TRBJ1-4; D perhaps matches TRBD1 (6 bases). The ends were cut back, 3 bases at V and 6 bases at J, with 12 bases in the middle. Germline-derived CDR1 and CDR2 are SGHDT and YYEEEE. The CDR3 has 14 amino acids. CDR3 sequence reads: CASSWAGADEKLFF. For the CDR3, the DNA is TGTGCCAGCAGCTGGGCGGGGGCTGATGAAAAACTGTTTTTT.

The rearrangement links TRBV4-1 to TRBJ2-7; 9 bases match TRBD1. V gave up 0 bases and J gave up 7 bases; unmatched junction bases: 7. Germline CDR1 MGHRA, CDR2 YSYEKL. The CDR3 runs 15 residues. For the CDR3, the DNA is TGCGCCAGCAGCCAAGATCTGACAGGGGGACGAGAGCAGTACTTC. This codes for CASSQDLTGGREQYF.

There are a few counts of this clone. The chain carries TRBV6-5 and TRBJ2-7; 7 nucleotides align to TRBD2. Germline assignment: CDR1 MNHEY and CDR2 SVGAGI. With V trimmed by 0 bases and J by 4 bases, 9 bases remained unmatched. This CDR3 has 16 residues. CDR3 loop: CASSYSIGGGSYEQYF. The CDR3 bases are TGTGCCAGCAGTTACTCGATTGGCGGCGGGAGTTACGAGCAGTACTTC.